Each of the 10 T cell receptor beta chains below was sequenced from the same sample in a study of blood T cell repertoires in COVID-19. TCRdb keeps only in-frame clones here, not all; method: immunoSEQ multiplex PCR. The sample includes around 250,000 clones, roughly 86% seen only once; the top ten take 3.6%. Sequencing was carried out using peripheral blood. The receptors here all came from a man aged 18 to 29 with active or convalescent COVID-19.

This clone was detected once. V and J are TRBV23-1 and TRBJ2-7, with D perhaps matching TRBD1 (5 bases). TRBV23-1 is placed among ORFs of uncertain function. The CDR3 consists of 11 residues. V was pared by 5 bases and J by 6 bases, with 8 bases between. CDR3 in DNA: TGCGCCAGCAGTTCCAGGGTCGAGCAGTACTTC. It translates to CASSSRVEQYF.

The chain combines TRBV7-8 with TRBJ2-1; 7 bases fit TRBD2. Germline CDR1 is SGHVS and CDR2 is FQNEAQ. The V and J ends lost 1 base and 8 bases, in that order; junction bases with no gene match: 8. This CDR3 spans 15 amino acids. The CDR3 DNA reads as TGTGCCAGCAGCTTAGGGCCGACTAGCATTCATGAGCAGTTCTTC. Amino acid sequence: CASSLGPTSIHEQFF. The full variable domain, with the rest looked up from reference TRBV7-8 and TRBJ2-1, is GAGVSQSPRYKVAKRGQDVALRCDPISGHVSLFWYQQALGQGPEFLTYFQNEAQLDKSGLPSDRFFAERPEGSVSTLKIQRTQQEDSAVYLCASSLGPTSIHEQFFGPGTRLTVL.

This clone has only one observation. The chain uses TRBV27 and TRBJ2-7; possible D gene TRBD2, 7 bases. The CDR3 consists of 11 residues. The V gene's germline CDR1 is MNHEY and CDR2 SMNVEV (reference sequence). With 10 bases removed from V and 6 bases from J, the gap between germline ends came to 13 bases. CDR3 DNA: TGTGCCACCAAGGGGGGGGGCGAGCAGTACTTC. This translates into CATKGGGEQYF.

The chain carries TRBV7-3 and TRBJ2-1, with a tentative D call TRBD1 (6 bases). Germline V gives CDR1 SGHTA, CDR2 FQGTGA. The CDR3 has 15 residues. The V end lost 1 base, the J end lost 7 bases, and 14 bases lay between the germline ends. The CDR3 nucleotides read TGTGCCAGCAGCTTAAGCTGGGGGCCCGGGAATGAGCAGTTCTTC. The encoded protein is CASSLSWGPGNEQFF.

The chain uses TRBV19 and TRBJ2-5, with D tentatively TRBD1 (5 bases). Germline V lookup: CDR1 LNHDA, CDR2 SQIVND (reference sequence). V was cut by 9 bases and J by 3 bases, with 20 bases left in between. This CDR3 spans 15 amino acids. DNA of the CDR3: TGTGCCAGCTCCTTTACAGGTCCCAATAAAGAGACCCAGTACTTC. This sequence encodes CASSFTGPNKETQYF.

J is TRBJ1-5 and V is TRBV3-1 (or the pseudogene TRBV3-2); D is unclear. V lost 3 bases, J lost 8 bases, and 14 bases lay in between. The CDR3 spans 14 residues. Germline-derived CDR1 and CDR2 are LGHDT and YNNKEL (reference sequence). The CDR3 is CASSHQAFREPQHF. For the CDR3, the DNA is TGTGCCAGCAGCCACCAGGCCTTTCGAGAGCCCCAGCATTTT.

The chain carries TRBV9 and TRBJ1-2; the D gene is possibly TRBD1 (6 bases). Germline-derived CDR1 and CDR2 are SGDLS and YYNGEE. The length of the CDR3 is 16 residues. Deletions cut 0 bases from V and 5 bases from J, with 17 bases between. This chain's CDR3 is CASSVGVGPGVYGYTF. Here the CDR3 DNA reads TGTGCCAGCAGCGTAGGGGTCGGGCCAGGGGTATATGGCTACACCTTC. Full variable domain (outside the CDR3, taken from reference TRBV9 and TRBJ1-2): DSGVTQTPKHLITATGQRVTLRCSPRSGDLSVYWYQQSLDQGLQFLIQYYNGEERAKGNILERFSAQQFPDLHSELNLSSLELGDSALYFCASSVGVGPGVYGYTFGSGTRLTVV.

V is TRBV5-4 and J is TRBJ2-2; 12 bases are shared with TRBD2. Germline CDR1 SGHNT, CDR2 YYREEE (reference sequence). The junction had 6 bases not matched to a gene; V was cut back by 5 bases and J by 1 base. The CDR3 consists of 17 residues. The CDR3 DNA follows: TGTGCCAGCAGTCTGGCACTAGCGGGGGGGAACACCGGGGAGCTGTTTTTT. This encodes CASSLALAGGNTGELFF.

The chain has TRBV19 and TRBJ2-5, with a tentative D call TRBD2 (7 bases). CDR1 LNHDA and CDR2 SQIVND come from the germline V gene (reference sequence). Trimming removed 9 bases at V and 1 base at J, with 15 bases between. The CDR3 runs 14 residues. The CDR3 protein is CASGIGGPQETQYF. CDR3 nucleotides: TGTGCCAGCGGAATCGGGGGGCCCCAAGAGACCCAGTACTTC.

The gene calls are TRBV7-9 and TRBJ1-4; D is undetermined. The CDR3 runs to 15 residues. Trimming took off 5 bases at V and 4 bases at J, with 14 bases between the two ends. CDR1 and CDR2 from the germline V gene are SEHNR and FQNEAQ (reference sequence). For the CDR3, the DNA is TGTGCCAGCAGCGGAGGGAATCAGGATAATGAAAAACTGTTTTTT. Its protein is CASSGGNQDNEKLFF.